Each of the 5 T cell receptor beta chains below was sequenced from the same sample in a study of cytomegalovirus exposure and HLA in healthy donors. Produced via immunoSEQ multiplex PCR; TCRdb's table is partial and in-frame only. The data show around 300,000 clones, around 85% seen once. Sequencing used PBMCs. The receptor source for this set is a woman aged 18 to 35 in good health and CMV-seronegative.

The V call is TRBV29-1, the J call TRBJ2-1; D gene ambiguous. V was shortened by 4 bases and J by 0 bases, with 13 bases between the two germline ends. CDR1 is SQVTM, CDR2 ANQGSEA, per germline. This CDR3 is built from 15 residues. CDR3: CSVAVSRSSYNEQFF. The DNA for the CDR3 is TGCAGCGTTGCTGTTTCACGGAGCTCCTACAATGAGCAGTTCTTC.

J is TRBJ1-4 and V is TRBV6-6; 9 bases fit TRBD1. V trimming: 2 bases; J trimming: 8 bases; junction bases outside the gene matches: 6. There are 15 residues in the CDR3. Looked up from germline, CDR1 is MNHNY and CDR2 is SVGAGI (reference sequence). CDR3 amino acids: CASSYDRGAQEKLFF. Written as DNA, the CDR3 is TGTGCCAGCAGTTACGACAGGGGGGCCCAGGAAAAACTGTTTTTT.

The chain joins TRBV2 to TRBJ2-5, with D possibly being TRBD2 (5 bases). This CDR3 region has 15 residues. The germline V gene has CDR1 SNHLY and CDR2 FYNNEI. The ends were cut back, 7 bases at V and 5 bases at J, with 20 bases in the middle. CDR3 sequence: CASTINGVSSETQYF. CDR3 sequence (DNA): TGTGCCAGCACCATAAACGGGGTCTCATCGGAGACCCAGTACTTC.

The chain joins TRBV30 to TRBJ1-2; D unclear. The CDR3 sequence is 16 residues long. V was clipped by 0 bases and J by 3 bases, with 17 bases between them. Germline assignment: CDR1 GTSNPN and CDR2 SVGIG (reference sequence). The CDR3 region has the DNA TGTGCCTGGAGTGTACGGATCAAGTGGGAGGACTATGGCTACACCTTC. Translation gives CAWSVRIKWEDYGYTF.

This chain links TRBV7-9 with TRBJ1-1; the match to TRBD1 covers 8 bases. The CDR3 loop spans 14 amino acids. Germline CDR1 is SEHNR and CDR2 is FQNEAQ (reference sequence). The trim removed 5 bases at V and 5 bases at J, leaving 7 bases unmatched. Written as DNA, the CDR3 is TGTGCCAGCAGCGCTAGACAGGGGAGGACTGAAGCTTTCTTT. Translated, it gives CASSARQGRTEAFF.